The subject of this entry is one TCR beta chain. Its antigen is unknown. A much larger clone sits a single nucleotide away, making a read error possible. Using a J-beta primer mix together with a sample-barcoded 5' primer, a second PCR was run for roughly 7 to 12 cycles. Each cDNA molecule carried a tag from a template-switch adaptor that contained 12 random nucleotides. TCRdb itself ran the 5' RACE reads through MiXCR, one entry per CDR3 protein. Of 870,000 or so distinct CDR3 sequences in the sample, under 30% were seen once. This sample stems from a study of blood T cells in healthy people across ages. Findings and caveats of the study: It was the long-lived donors that had more naive CD4+ cells and higher diversity than aged donors. The diversity estimates, figures obtained from one million T cells, were considered underestimates. Roughly linearly, TCR beta diversity per million T cells fell as age increased.

The V end was cut by 2 bases, the J end by 11 bases, with 18 bases between. The length of the CDR3 is 14 residues. Germline loops: CDR1 SGHAT, CDR2 FQNNGV. V gene TRBV11-2 combines with J gene TRBJ2-5; D unresolved. The clonotype comes from an elderly woman in good health. Sequenced: blood. The CDR3 here is CASSLSQAYNEQYF. CDR3 in DNA: TGTGCCAGCAGCTTATCCCAGGCTTACAATGAGCAGTACTTC.